This T cell receptor beta chain came from a study of Tregs in tolerant kidney transplant recipients. Study-wide context: Recipients received nonmyeloablative bone marrow transplants from related graft donors, with transient mixed chimerism. General study results and limits: Few patients were studied, so findings need validation in larger groups. Some patients' samples used different primers over time, so nucleotide sequences weren't comparable. In tolerant patients, donor-specific Tregs outgrew total Tregs, suggesting antigen-driven expansion.

In the case of this clone: Its antigen is still unknown.

With 4 bases clipped from V and 5 bases from J, the junction kept 9 bases outside the gene matches. The CDR3 contains 15 residues. CDR1 and CDR2 (germline): LGHNA, YNFKEQ. The assay was immunoSEQ multiplex PCR, and TCRdb's table has in-frame clones only and misses some. The profile shows about 77,000 clones, approximately 98% of them singletons. Source: CD4+ T cells from blood, taken before the transplant. The TCR comes from a human donor who received a combined kidney and bone marrow transplant. The rearrangement uses TRBV4-2 and TRBJ1-1; 8 nucleotides match TRBD1. The CDR3 DNA is TGTGCCAGCAGCCCGTCGGACAGGGTGGGGACTGAAGCTTTCTTT. Protein sequence: CASSPSDRVGTEAFF.